The clone carrying this T cell receptor beta chain was counted at least ten times. The record originates from a study of Graves' ophthalmopathy and Graves' hyperthyroidism. CDR3 size: 15 residues. The V end was cut by 5 bases, the J end by 3 bases, with 15 bases between. Amplification from RNA transcripts yielded the TCR beta CDR3 regions. RT-PCR was first run with HTBI primers, then multiplex PCR in a second round. A single record per CDR3 protein comes from TCRdb applying MiXCR to the multiplex PCR reads. The sample shows approximately 210,000 distinct CDR3 sequences, 20% to 25% of them seen only once.

Input material: peripheral blood. V and J are TRBV12-3 or TRBV12-4 and TRBJ2-3; tentatively, D is TRBD1 (7 bases). The sequence came from a woman aged 45-60 years with Graves' ophthalmopathy. In DNA form, the CDR3 reads TGTGCCAGCAGTCCCCGGACAGGAGGGACAGATACGCAGTATTTT. Translating it yields CASSPRTGGTDTQYF.